This T cell receptor (beta chain) was recovered during a study of blood T cell repertoires in COVID-19. Study-level information: PBMCs, B-cell-depleted T cells, or T cells provided the cDNA or gDNA that made up the material.

Produced via immunoSEQ multiplex PCR; TCRdb's table is partial and in-frame only. The sample records approximately 250,000 clones, 75% to 85% being singletons. Germline CDR1 SGHKS, CDR2 YYEKEE (reference sequence). This CDR3 spans 15 amino acids. The V and J ends lost 0 bases and 0 bases respectively, with 7 bases between them. This clone showed up just a few times. The sequencing sample was made of peripheral blood. The sequence was collected from a man aged 45-65 years with COVID-19, enrolled during active disease. V is TRBV5-5 and J is TRBJ1-5; D gene ambiguous. The CDR3 region is CASSLAGNSNQPQHF. In nucleotides, the CDR3 is TGTGCCAGCAGCTTGGCAGGAAATAGCAATCAGCCCCAGCATTTT.